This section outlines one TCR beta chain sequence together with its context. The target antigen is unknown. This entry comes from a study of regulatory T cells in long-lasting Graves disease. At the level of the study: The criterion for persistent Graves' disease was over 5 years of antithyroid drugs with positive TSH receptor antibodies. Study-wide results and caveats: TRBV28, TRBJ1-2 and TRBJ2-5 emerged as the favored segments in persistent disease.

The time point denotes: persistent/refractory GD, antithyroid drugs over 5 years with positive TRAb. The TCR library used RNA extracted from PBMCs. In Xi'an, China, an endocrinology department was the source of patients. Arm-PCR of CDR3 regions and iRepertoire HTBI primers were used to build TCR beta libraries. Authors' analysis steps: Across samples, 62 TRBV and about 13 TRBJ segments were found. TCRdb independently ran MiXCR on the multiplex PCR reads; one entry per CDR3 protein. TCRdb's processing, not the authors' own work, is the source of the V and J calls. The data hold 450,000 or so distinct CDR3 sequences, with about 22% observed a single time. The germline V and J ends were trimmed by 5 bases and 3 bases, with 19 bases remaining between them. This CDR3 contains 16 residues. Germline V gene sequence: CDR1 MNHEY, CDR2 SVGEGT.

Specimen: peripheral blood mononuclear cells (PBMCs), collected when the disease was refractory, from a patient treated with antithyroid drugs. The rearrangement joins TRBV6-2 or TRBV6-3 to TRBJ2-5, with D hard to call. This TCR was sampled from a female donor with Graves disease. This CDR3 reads CASSTKPGDSEETQYF. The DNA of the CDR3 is TGTGCCAGCAGTACCAAACCAGGCGACTCAGAAGAGACCCAGTACTTC.